The text below deals with one T cell receptor (beta chain). A junction end diverges from the germline sequence, so it may reflect a read error. These data belong to a study of blood T cell repertoires in COVID-19. Study background: Acute and convalescent COVID-19 samples came from the United States, Italy and Spain.

There are 13 residues in the CDR3. Germline V gene data show CDR1 as SNHLY and CDR2 as FYNNEI. Profiling relied on immunoSEQ multiplex PCR, and the TCRdb table lists in-frame clones only, not all of them. The table lists 110,000 to 150,000 clones, around 80% of them singletons. The genes are TRBV2 and TRBJ2-2, with D possibly being TRBD1 or TRBD2 (6 bases each). Sequences were obtained from peripheral blood. This receptor was identified in a man aged 60 to 69 with acute or convalescent COVID-19. The CDR3 DNA reads as TGTACCAGCAGGGGACTGCCCGGGGGGGAGCTGTTTTTT. Amino acid sequence: CTSRGLPGGELFF.